What follows are 12 T cell receptor beta chains derived from one specimen sequenced in a study of T cell responses to AZD1222 COVID-19 vaccine. Here immunoSEQ multiplex PCR was the method, and the copy in TCRdb shows in-frame clones only, minus some. The sample gives some 170,000 clones, 90% to 95% of which show up once; 0.8% to 1.3% is in the top ten. Sequenced material: peripheral blood, taken 28 days after the second dose of the MenACWY control vaccine. The origin of the receptors is an adult who received the MenACWY meningococcal vaccine as a control.

The CDR3 region is CASSRINQPQHF. In DNA, the CDR3 is TGTGCCAGCAGCCGTATCAATCAGCCCCAGCATTTT. This chain connects TRBV6-5 to TRBJ1-5; no firm D call. V was pared by 6 bases and J by 3 bases, with 6 bases between. This CDR3 spans 12 amino acids. Per germline, CDR1 MNHEY and CDR2 SVGAGI.

The chain is built from TRBV30 and TRBJ1-6, with a possible D match to TRBD1 (5 bases). CDR3 length: 15 residues. V gave up 4 bases and J gave up 3 bases, with 13 bases separating them. Germline V gene sequence: CDR1 GTSNPN, CDR2 SVGIG (reference sequence). The CDR3 protein is CAWKNRQLYNSPLHF. CDR3 bases: TGTGCCTGGAAGAACAGGCAACTCTATAATTCACCCCTCCACTTT.

The genes are TRBV5-1 and TRBJ2-2; possibly TRBD1 for D (5 bases). There are 16 residues in the CDR3. CDR1 SGHRS and CDR2 YFSETQ come from the germline V gene. V was pared by 0 bases and J by 6 bases, with 15 bases between. The CDR3 nucleotides are TGCGCCAGCAGCTTGGCCGAGATAAGGGGCTCCGGGGAGCTGTTTTTT. Translation: CASSLAEIRGSGELFF.

The CDR3 DNA sequence: TGTGCCAGCAGAGGAATATGGGGACAGCCCTATGGCTACACCTTC. It translates to CASRGIWGQPYGYTF. The chain combines TRBV6-5 with TRBJ1-2; 7 bases are shared with TRBD1. The germline V gene encodes CDR1 MNHEY and CDR2 SVGAGI. This CDR3 region has 15 residues. V shed 6 bases and J 4 bases; nucleotides not matched to a gene: 11.

This clone was detected once. The J gene is TRBJ1-3, the V gene TRBV28; no firm D call. Germline CDR1 and CDR2: MDHEN and SYDVKM. This CDR3 region has 14 residues. The V gene lost 7 bases and the J gene lost 0 bases, with 10 bases spanning the gap. The CDR3 region is CASIKSGSGNTIYF. CDR3 nucleotides: TGTGCCAGCATCAAAAGCGGCTCTGGAAACACCATATATTTT. Filled out from reference TRBV28 and TRBJ1-3, the complete variable domain reads DVKVTQSSRYLVKRTGEKVFLECVQDMDHENMFWYRQDPGLGLRLIYFSYDVKMKEKGDIPEGYSVSREKKERFSLILESASTNQTSMYLCASIKSGSGNTIYFGEGSWLTVV.

This chain uses TRBV7-3 with TRBJ2-1, with 7 bases fitting TRBD1. The germline CDR1 and CDR2 sequences are SGHTA and FQGTGA. This CDR3 comprises 13 residues. V gave up 5 bases and J gave up 9 bases; unmatched junction bases: 7. CDR3 coding DNA: TGTGCCAGCAGCGCCCAAGGGGGCTTTGAGCAGTTCTTC. Translating it yields CASSAQGGFEQFF.

This chain connects TRBV30 to TRBJ1-2; D is perhaps TRBD1 (5 bases). V was trimmed by 4 bases and J by 4 bases, leaving 13 bases between them. The CDR3 runs to 13 residues. CDR1 and CDR2 (germline): GTSNPN, SVGIG (reference sequence). The CDR3 nucleotides read TGTGCCTGGACGCCACGAGGGGCCTATGGCTACACCTTC. Its translation: CAWTPRGAYGYTF.

The V gene is TRBV6-2 or TRBV6-3, the J gene TRBJ2-1, with TRBD2 identical over 7 bases. V shed 5 bases and J 5 bases; nucleotides not matched to a gene: 12. The CDR3 spans 16 residues. CDR1 is MNHEY and CDR2 is SVGEGT in the germline V gene. The CDR3 DNA is TGTGCCAGCAGTGATCCGGGGGGTCCTCTCGACAATGAGCAGTTCTTC. As protein: CASSDPGGPLDNEQFF.

The chain has TRBV7-6 and TRBJ2-2; D may be TRBD1 or TRBD2 (6 bases each). The germline V gene encodes CDR1 SGHVS and CDR2 FNYEAQ. The CDR3 runs 14 residues. The V gene lost 6 bases and the J gene lost 4 bases, with 12 bases spanning the gap. The CDR3 reads CASRGGAGTGELFF. The CDR3 DNA reads as TGTGCCAGCAGGGGGGGCGCAGGCACCGGGGAGCTGTTTTTT.

With respect to this clone: This CDR3 is also generated by other DNA sequences in the sample. This rearrangement joins TRBV18 to TRBJ2-1, with a tentative D call TRBD2 (6 bases). CDR3 size: 14 residues. The V and J ends lost 6 bases and 3 bases respectively, with 12 bases between them. In germline, CDR1 is KGHSH, CDR2 LQKENI. The CDR3, as DNA: TGTGCCAGCTCCCCCCCGGGGGTCTACAATGAGCAGTTCTTC. Translation gives CASSPPGVYNEQFF. Full variable domain (remainder filled in from reference TRBV18 and TRBJ2-1): NAGVMQNPRHLVRRRGQEARLRCSPMKGHSHVYWYRQLPEEGLKFMVYLQKENIIDESGMPKERFSAEFPKEGPSILRIQQVVRGDSAAYFCASSPPGVYNEQFFGPGTRLTVL.

V gene TRBV6-2 or TRBV6-3 combines with J gene TRBJ2-6; D is possibly TRBD1 (6 bases). Germline lookup yields CDR1 MNHEY and CDR2 SVGEGT. V was clipped by 5 bases and J by 1 base, with 15 bases between them. The CDR3 has 17 residues. The CDR3 loop is CASSQPGHPSGANVLTF. The CDR3 bases are TGTGCCAGCAGTCAGCCGGGACATCCTTCTGGGGCCAACGTCCTGACTTTC.

This chain uses TRBV11-2 with TRBJ2-3; 8 nucleotides agree with TRBD2. The junction had 9 bases not matched to a gene; V was cut back by 4 bases and J by 0 bases. Germline V gene sequence: CDR1 SGHAT, CDR2 FQNNGV. This CDR3 region has 17 residues. CDR3 nucleotides: TGTGCCAGCAGCTCCAAAGGGAGCGGGGGAAGCACAGATACGCAGTATTTT. Protein: CASSSKGSGGSTDTQYF.